These 27 T cell receptor beta chains originate from one sample sequenced in a study of T cell repertoires in cytomegalovirus infection. TCRdb reprocessed the reads with MiXCR, giving one entry per CDR3 protein. The data show some 130,000 distinct CDR3 sequences, with 7% to 10% seen just once and 10% held by the top ten. Source material: PBMCs. These TCRs come from a human donor in good health (CMV status not recorded). Some clones in this sample may be carry-over from other donors' samples.

In its sample, this clonotype was seen many times. Mismatch with germline at one junction end may stem from a read error. V usage is TRBV7-8 and J usage is TRBJ2-5; 10 bases are shared with TRBD1. The length of the CDR3 is 13 residues. Germline values: CDR1 SGHVS, CDR2 FQNEAQ. CDR3 sequence: CASSSRQGAGIHF. The DNA of the CDR3 is TGTGCCAGCAGCTCCCGACAGGGGGCTGGAATCCACTTC.

This clonotype was picked up many times. This sequence joins TRBV11-2 and TRBJ2-1; 8 nucleotides align to TRBD1. Germline CDR1 reads SGHAT; CDR2 reads FQNNGV. The CDR3 loop spans 20 amino acids. The V gene end was trimmed by 2 bases and the J gene end by 4 bases; junction bases not matched to a gene: 19. CDR3 bases: TGTGCCAGCAGCTTACCCCGGAGGCAGGGGGCCTCCACACTATACAATGAGCAGTTCTTC. Residues: CASSLPRRQGASTLYNEQFF.

This clonotype was seen many times. The V call is TRBV14, the J call TRBJ2-1, with unresolved D. Germline V gene lookup returns CDR1 SGHDN and CDR2 FVKESK. This CDR3 spans 15 amino acids. The germline V and J ends were trimmed by 0 bases and 9 bases, with 15 bases remaining between them. DNA for the CDR3: TGTGCCAGCAGCCAAGATCCAATGGGCATTGCTGAGCAGTTCTTC. Its translation: CASSQDPMGIAEQFF.

This clonotype has a count of ten or more. The chain joins TRBV6-6 to TRBJ1-4, with 11 bases fitting TRBD1. V shed 2 bases, J shed 5 bases, and the junction held 1 base outside the gene matches. The CDR3 runs to 15 residues. The germline V gene encodes CDR1 MNHNY and CDR2 SVGAGI (reference sequence). CDR3 sequence: CASSYGTGGNEKLFF. In DNA form, the CDR3 reads TGTGCCAGCAGTTACGGGACAGGGGGGAATGAAAAACTGTTTTTT.

As to this clonotype: This may be a read error: a much more frequent sequence differs by one nucleotide. This chain links TRBV14 with TRBJ2-1; D not certain. Germline values: CDR1 SGHDN, CDR2 FVKESK. This CDR3 has 12 amino acids. CDR3 sequence reads: CASYRSPNGQFF. The CDR3, as DNA: TGTGCCAGCTATAGGTCCCCCAATGGGCAGTTCTTC.

The CDR3 loop reads CATSRSAGTGGGYTF. CDR3 DNA: TGTGCCACCAGCAGATCCGCCGGGACAGGGGGAGGCTACACCTTC. The chain is built from TRBV15 and TRBJ1-2; 11 bases align to TRBD1. CDR1 and CDR2 from the germline V gene are LNHNV and YYDKDF (reference sequence). Trimming cost V 2 bases and J 8 bases; bases outside gene matches: 7. The CDR3 has 15 amino acids.

This clonotype rates as medium-sized (0.01 to 0.1%). The chain couples TRBV28 to TRBJ1-1; the D is unclear. CDR1 MDHEN and CDR2 SYDVKM come from the germline V gene. V lost 1 base and J 3 bases, leaving 18 bases between the germline ends. There are 17 residues in the CDR3. The CDR3 DNA reads TGTGCCAGCAGTTTATTTAGGCAGTTATTTTTGTACACTGAAGCTTTCTTT. Translating gives CASSLFRQLFLYTEAFF. The full variable domain, in which reference TRBV28 and TRBJ1-1 provide the parts outside the CDR3, is DVKVTQSSRYLVKRTGEKVFLECVQDMDHENMFWYRQDPGLGLRLIYFSYDVKMKEKGDIPEGYSVSREKKERFSLILESASTNQTSMYLCASSLFRQLFLYTEAFFGQGTRLTVV.

This clonotype showed up many times. V gene TRBV29-1 combines with J gene TRBJ1-4; D is unresolved. Germline V lookup: CDR1 SQVTM, CDR2 ANQGSEA. Trimming cost V 1 base and J 11 bases, with 14 bases left between them. The CDR3 consists of 13 residues. The CDR3 region is CSVEVRGLEKLFF. The CDR3 nucleotides are TGCAGCGTTGAAGTTCGAGGTCTTGAGAAACTGTTTTTT.

This clonotype occurred many times. The genes are TRBV12-5 and TRBJ2-3; perhaps TRBD2 as D (7 bases). The ends were cut back, 7 bases at V and 0 bases at J, with 29 bases in the middle. This CDR3 is 20 amino acids long. The germline V gene encodes CDR1 LGHNT and CDR2 FRNRAP. The CDR3 sequence is CASAHGAGALLFSSTDTQYF. Written as DNA, the CDR3 is TGTGCTAGTGCCCACGGGGCGGGGGCACTCCTCTTCTCTAGCACAGATACGCAGTATTTT.

This chain connects TRBV20-1 to TRBJ1-6; D remains unclear. The ends were cut back, 2 bases at V and 3 bases at J, with 5 bases in the middle. CDR3 length equals 13 residues. Germline V lookup: CDR1 DFQATT, CDR2 SNEGSKA (reference sequence). In nucleotides, the CDR3 is TGCAGTGCTAGAATTGACTATAATTCACCCCTCCACTTT. Residues: CSARIDYNSPLHF.

The chain has TRBV5-5 and TRBJ1-1, with a tentative D call TRBD1 (5 bases). The CDR3 has 14 residues. In germline, CDR1 is SGHKS, CDR2 YYEKEE (reference sequence). Trimming removed 0 bases from V and 4 bases from J, with 10 bases in between. This CDR3 reads CASSLAIGGTEAFF. The CDR3 coding sequence is TGTGCCAGCAGCTTGGCCATCGGGGGCACTGAAGCTTTCTTT. Filled out from reference TRBV5-5 and TRBJ1-1, the complete variable domain reads DAGVTQSPTHLIKTRGQQVTLRCSPISGHKSVSWYQQVLGQGPQFIFQYYEKEERGRGNFPDRFSARQFPNYSSELNVNALLLGDSALYLCASSLAIGGTEAFFGQGTRLTVV.

The genes are TRBV6-4 and TRBJ2-5, with a weak D call TRBD2 (5 bases). From germline, CDR1 is MRHNA and CDR2 SNTAGT. This CDR3 spans 14 amino acids. The ends were cut back, 5 bases at V and 5 bases at J, with 15 bases in the middle. Here the CDR3 reads CASSHAAGAETQYF. In DNA, the CDR3 is TGTGCCAGCAGTCACGCCGCGGGCGCGGAGACCCAGTACTTC.

This chain connects TRBV10-3 to TRBJ1-1; D is unresolved. V was cut by 11 bases and J by 1 base, with 14 bases left in between. Germline loops: CDR1 ENHRY, CDR2 SYGVKD. This CDR3 is built from 13 residues. CDR3 coding DNA: TGTGCCTTCCGCCAGGATGGGAACACTGAAGCTTTCTTT. Translating gives CAFRQDGNTEAFF.

The V and J genes are TRBV5-5 and TRBJ2-6; no clear D. The CDR3 totals 15 residues. Germline V gene data show CDR1 as SGHKS and CDR2 as YYEKEE (reference sequence). Trimming removed 1 base from V and 0 bases from J, with 5 bases in between. Here the CDR3 DNA reads TGTGCCAGCAGCTTGATCCGCTCTGGGGCCAACGTCCTGACTTTC. This codes for CASSLIRSGANVLTF.

This clonotype was seen repeatedly, ten times or more. The genes are TRBV7-2 and TRBJ2-7; D is unresolved. Germline CDR1 and CDR2: SGHTA and FQGNSA. Trimming stripped 5 bases from V and 12 bases from J, with 11 bases between. This CDR3 contains 10 residues. CDR3 sequence reads: CASSPRRAYF. The CDR3 DNA is TGTGCCAGCAGCCCTCGGAGAGCGTACTTC.

In its sample, this clonotype is medium-sized. V gene TRBV7-8 combines with J gene TRBJ2-1; the match to TRBD1 covers 7 bases. Germline CDR1 SGHVS, CDR2 FQNEAQ. The ends lost 1 base at V and 2 bases at J; junction bases unmatched: 5. The CDR3 has 16 residues. CDR3 sequence (DNA): TGTGCCAGCAGCTTAGAGGCAGGGGGAACCTACAATGAGCAGTTCTTC. This sequence encodes CASSLEAGGTYNEQFF.

A word on this clonotype: Germline is not matched at one junction end, which may reflect a read error. This rearrangement joins TRBV28 to TRBJ2-7; the D gene is possibly TRBD2 (5 bases). The length of the CDR3 is 13 residues. The germline V gene has CDR1 MDHEN and CDR2 SYDVKM. The CDR3 protein is CAGSGPISYEQYF. DNA of the CDR3: TGTGCCGGCAGCGGACCGATCTCCTACGAGCAGTACTTC.

This clonotype was recorded many times. The V gene is TRBV28, the J gene TRBJ2-3, with D perhaps matching TRBD1 (6 bases). The V gene's germline CDR1 is MDHEN and CDR2 SYDVKM. V lost 2 bases and J 8 bases, leaving 17 bases between the germline ends. CDR3 length: 15 residues. DNA for the CDR3: TGTGCCAGCAGTTTAAGTACTGGGGGCGCGGGTACGCAGTATTTT. Translated: CASSLSTGGAGTQYF.

Points on this clonotype: A single base separates this from a much larger clone, so it may be a read error. The chain combines TRBV7-9 with TRBJ1-6; D gene uncertain. Germline V gene sequence: CDR1 SEHNR, CDR2 FQNEAQ (reference sequence). V was clipped by 8 bases and J by 7 bases, with 12 bases between them. The CDR3 spans 13 residues. The CDR3 DNA is TGTGCCAGCCGGTGGTCGACCAATTCACCCCTCCACTTT. Amino acid sequence: CASRWSTNSPLHF.

At least ten counts were recorded for this clonotype. The genes are TRBV19 and TRBJ2-2, with 7 bases identical to TRBD1. With 3 bases clipped from V and 5 bases from J, the junction kept 6 bases outside the gene matches. CDR3 length: 15 amino acids. Per the germline V gene, CDR1 is LNHDA and CDR2 is SQIVND (reference sequence). The CDR3 loop reads CASSIHRGNTGELFF. As DNA, the CDR3 is TGTGCCAGTAGTATCCACAGGGGAAATACCGGGGAGCTGTTTTTT.

This clonotype was observed at least ten times. The V gene is TRBV19, the J gene TRBJ1-5; no clear D. The CDR3 totals 12 residues. Germline values: CDR1 LNHDA, CDR2 SQIVND (reference sequence). Trimming pared 5 bases from V and 4 bases from J, leaving 6 bases between. The CDR3 nucleotides read TGTGCCAGTAGTCAGAGGAATCAGCCCCAGCATTTT. Translating it yields CASSQRNQPQHF. Combining the CDR3 with reference TRBV19 and TRBJ1-5 gives the whole variable domain DGGITQSPKYLFRKEGQNVTLSCEQNLNHDAMYWYRQDPGQGLRLIYYSQIVNDFQKGDIAEGYSVSREKKESFPLTVTSAQKNPTAFYLCASSQRNQPQHFGDGTRLSIL.

This sequence joins TRBV12-3 or TRBV12-4 and TRBJ1-2, with 7 bases lining up with TRBD1. The length of the CDR3 is 12 residues. V trimming: 5 bases; J trimming: 8 bases; junction bases outside the gene matches: 5. Here the CDR3 reads CASSQTGIGYTF. CDR3 DNA: TGTGCCAGCAGTCAGACAGGGATCGGCTACACCTTC.

The sample holds many counts of this clonotype. The chain combines TRBV20-1 with TRBJ2-2; 7 bases map to TRBD2. V trimming: 3 bases; J trimming: 5 bases; junction bases outside the gene matches: 9. This CDR3 comprises 15 residues. The germline gives CDR1 DFQATT, CDR2 SNEGSKA (reference sequence). The CDR3 nucleotides are TGCAGTGCTAGGGGGGGGACGGTAACGACCGGGGAGCTGTTTTTT. Its translation is CSARGGTVTTGELFF.

This clonotype was detected ten times or more. J is TRBJ2-3 and V is TRBV28; D assignment may be TRBD1 or TRBD2 (6 bases each). Germline V gene lookup returns CDR1 MDHEN and CDR2 SYDVKM. V lost 8 bases and J lost 0, with 21 bases in between. The CDR3 is 17 residues long. CDR3 bases: TGTGCCAGCTCGGGACACCGACCTGGGACTAGCACAGATACGCAGTATTTT. Its protein product is CASSGHRPGTSTDTQYF.

This clonotype has at least ten counts. The chain has TRBV7-8 and TRBJ2-2; 7 nucleotides match TRBD1. Germline CDR1 and CDR2: SGHVS and FQNEAQ. The CDR3 is 15 residues long. J gave up 4 bases and V 4 bases, and 6 bases lay outside the gene matches. The CDR3 loop is CASSSGSGGTGELFF. CDR3 nucleotides: TGTGCCAGCAGCTCGGGCTCAGGGGGCACCGGGGAGCTGTTTTTT.

This clonotype has only a few counts. The chain has TRBV20-1 and TRBJ1-1; 8 bases map to TRBD1. Germline CDR1 is DFQATT and CDR2 is SNEGSKA (reference sequence). The CDR3 has 12 residues. Here the CDR3 reads CSSGGRNTEAFF. For the CDR3, the DNA is TGCAGCTCAGGGGGCAGAAACACTGAAGCTTTCTTT.

This clonotype was observed many times. The chain links TRBV12-3 or TRBV12-4 to TRBJ2-3, with TRBD1 identical over 7 bases. The ends lost 6 bases at V and 6 bases at J; junction bases unmatched: 6. The CDR3 has 13 amino acids. The chain's CDR3 is CASSSGRGDTQYF. CDR3 DNA: TGTGCCAGCAGCTCCGGCAGGGGGGATACGCAGTATTTT.